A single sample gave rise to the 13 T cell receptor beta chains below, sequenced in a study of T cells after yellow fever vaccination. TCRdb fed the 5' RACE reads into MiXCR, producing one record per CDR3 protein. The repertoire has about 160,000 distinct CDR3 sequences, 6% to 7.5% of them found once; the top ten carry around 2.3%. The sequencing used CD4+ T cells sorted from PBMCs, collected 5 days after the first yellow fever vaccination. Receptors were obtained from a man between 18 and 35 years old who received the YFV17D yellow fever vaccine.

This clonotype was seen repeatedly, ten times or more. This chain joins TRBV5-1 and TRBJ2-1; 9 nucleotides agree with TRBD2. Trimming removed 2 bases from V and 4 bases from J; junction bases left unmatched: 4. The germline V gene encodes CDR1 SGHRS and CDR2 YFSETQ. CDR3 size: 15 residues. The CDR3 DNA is TGCGCCAGCAGCTTCGGCGGGGGGGGATACAATGAGCAGTTCTTC. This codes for CASSFGGGGYNEQFF.

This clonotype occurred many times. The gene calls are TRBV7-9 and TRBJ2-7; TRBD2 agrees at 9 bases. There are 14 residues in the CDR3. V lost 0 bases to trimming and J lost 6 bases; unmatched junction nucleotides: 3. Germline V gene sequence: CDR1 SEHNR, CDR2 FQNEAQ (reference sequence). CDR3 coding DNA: TGTGCCAGCAGCTTAGCTAGCGGGGGAATCGAGCAGTACGTC. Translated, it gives CASSLASGGIEQYV.

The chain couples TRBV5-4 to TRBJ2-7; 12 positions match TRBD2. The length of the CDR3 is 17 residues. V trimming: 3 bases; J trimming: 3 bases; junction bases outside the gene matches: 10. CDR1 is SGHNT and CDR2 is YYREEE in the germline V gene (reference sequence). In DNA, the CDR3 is TGTGCCAGCAGCTCGGGCGGACTAGCGGGGACCTTCTACGAGCAGTACGTC. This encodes CASSSGGLAGTFYEQYV.

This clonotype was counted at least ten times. The DNA of the CDR3 is TGTGCCAGCACGGTTCAGGGCGGGGGGTATACGCAGTATTTT. Its protein product is CASTVQGGGYTQYF. The rearrangement joins TRBV2 to TRBJ2-3, with 8 bases fitting TRBD2. The CDR3 totals 14 residues. Germline V gene sequence: CDR1 SNHLY, CDR2 FYNNEI. The trim removed 7 bases at V and 7 bases at J, leaving 10 bases unmatched.

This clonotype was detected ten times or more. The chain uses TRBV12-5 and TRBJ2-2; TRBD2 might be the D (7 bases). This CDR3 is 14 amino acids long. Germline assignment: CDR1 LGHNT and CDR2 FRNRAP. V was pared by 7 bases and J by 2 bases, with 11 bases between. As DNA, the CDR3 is TGTGCTAGTGCCGGGGGGCCAAACACCGGGGAGCTGTTTTTT. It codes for CASAGGPNTGELFF.

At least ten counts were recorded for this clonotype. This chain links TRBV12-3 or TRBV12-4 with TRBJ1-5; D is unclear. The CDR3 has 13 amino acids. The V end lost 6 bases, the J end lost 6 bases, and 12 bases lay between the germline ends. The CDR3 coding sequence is TGTGCCAGCAGCCAACAAACCGGTCAGCCCCAGCATTTT. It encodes CASSQQTGQPQHF.

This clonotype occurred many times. The CDR3 loop is CASTGRSLDEQFF. The CDR3 region has the DNA TGTGCCAGCACGGGACGGAGTTTGGATGAGCAGTTCTTC. The gene calls are TRBV3-1 and TRBJ2-1; the D gene could be TRBD1 or TRBD2 (5 bases each). CDR1 and CDR2 from the germline V gene are LGHDT and YNNKEL (reference sequence). CDR3 length: 13 residues. Trimming removed 7 bases at V and 8 bases at J, with 15 bases between.

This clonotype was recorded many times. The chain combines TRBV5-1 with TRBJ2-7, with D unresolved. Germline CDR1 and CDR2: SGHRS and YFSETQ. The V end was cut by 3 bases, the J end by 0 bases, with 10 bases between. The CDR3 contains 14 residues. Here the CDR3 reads CASSSRQSSYEQYF. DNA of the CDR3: TGCGCCAGCAGCTCCCGGCAGTCCTCCTACGAGCAGTACTTC.

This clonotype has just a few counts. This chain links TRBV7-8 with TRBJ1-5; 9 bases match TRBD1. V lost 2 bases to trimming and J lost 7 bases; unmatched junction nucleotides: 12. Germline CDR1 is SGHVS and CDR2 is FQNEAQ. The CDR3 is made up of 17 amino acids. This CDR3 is CASSLRTGTGRIQPQHF. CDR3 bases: TGTGCCAGCAGCTTAAGAACCGGGACAGGGCGTATCCAGCCCCAGCATTTT.

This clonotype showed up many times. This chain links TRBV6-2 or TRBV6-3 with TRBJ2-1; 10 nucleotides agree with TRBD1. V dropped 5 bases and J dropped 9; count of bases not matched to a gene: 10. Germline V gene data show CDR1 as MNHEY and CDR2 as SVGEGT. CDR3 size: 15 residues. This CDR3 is CASSVPGQGIGEQFF. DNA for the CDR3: TGTGCCAGCAGTGTCCCGGGACAGGGGATTGGTGAGCAGTTCTTC.

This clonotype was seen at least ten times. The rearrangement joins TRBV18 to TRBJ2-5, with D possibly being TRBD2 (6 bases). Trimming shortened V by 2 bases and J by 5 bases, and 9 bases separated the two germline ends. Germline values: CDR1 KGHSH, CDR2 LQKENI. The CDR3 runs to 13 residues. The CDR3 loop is CASSPAGSETQYF. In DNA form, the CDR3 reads TGTGCCAGCTCACCAGCGGGGAGCGAGACCCAGTACTTC.

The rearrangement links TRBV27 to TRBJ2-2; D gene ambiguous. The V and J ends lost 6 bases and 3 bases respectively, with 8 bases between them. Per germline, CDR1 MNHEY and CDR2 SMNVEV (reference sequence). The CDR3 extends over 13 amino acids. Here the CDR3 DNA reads TGTGCCAGCAGACGCCAGGACACCGGGGAGCTGTTTTTT. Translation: CASRRQDTGELFF.

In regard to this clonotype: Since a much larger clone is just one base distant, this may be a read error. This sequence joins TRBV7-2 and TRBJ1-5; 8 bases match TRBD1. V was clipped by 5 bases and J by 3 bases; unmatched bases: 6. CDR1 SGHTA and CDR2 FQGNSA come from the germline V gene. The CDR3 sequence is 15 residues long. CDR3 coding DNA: TGTGCCAGCAGCGCCGGACAGGGTACCAATCAGCCCCAGCATTTT. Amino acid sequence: CASSAGQGTNQPQHF.